Sequencing of this TCR beta chain was carried out in a study of T cells after yellow fever vaccination. TCRdb fed the 5' RACE reads into MiXCR, producing one record per CDR3 protein. The data contain 400,000 or so distinct CDR3 sequences, 11% of them singletons. The CDR3 is 15 amino acids. Germline values: CDR1 SGHKS, CDR2 YYEKEE (reference sequence). With regard to this clonotype: A read error may produce the germline difference seen at one junction end.

Material: PBMCs, obtained on the day of the first yellow fever vaccination. The sequence was collected from a man aged 18 to 29 who received the YFV17D yellow fever vaccine. The chain uses TRBV5-5 and TRBJ1-5; 11 positions agree with TRBD1. The CDR3 nucleotides are TGTGCCATCAGCCCCGGGACAGGGGGGTTTCAGCCCCAGCATTTT. It codes for CAISPGTGGFQPQHF.